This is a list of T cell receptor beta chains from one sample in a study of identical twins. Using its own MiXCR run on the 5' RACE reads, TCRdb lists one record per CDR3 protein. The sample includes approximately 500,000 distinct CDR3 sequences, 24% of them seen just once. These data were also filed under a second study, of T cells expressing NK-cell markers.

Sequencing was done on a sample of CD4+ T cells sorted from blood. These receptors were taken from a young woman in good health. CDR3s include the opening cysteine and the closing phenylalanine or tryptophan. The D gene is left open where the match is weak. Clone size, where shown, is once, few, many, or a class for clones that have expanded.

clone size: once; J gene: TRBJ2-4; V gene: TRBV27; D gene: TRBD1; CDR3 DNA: TGTGCCAGCAGTCTCGGACAGGGGGCCGCCAAAAACATTCAGTACTTC; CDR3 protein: CASSLGQGAAKNIQYF
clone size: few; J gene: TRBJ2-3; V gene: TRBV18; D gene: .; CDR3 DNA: TGTGCCAGCTCACCAATTCTAGTAGGTACAGATACGCAGTATTTT; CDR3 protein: CASSPILVGTDTQYF
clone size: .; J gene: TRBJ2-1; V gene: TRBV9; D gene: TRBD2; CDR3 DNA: TGTGCCAGCAGCGCCGGCAAGCAAGCGGGAGTAGGAAATGAGCAGTTCTTC; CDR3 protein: CASSAGKQAGVGNEQFF
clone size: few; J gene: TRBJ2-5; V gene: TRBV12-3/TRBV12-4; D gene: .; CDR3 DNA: TGTGCCAGCGGGACGGCTCAAGAGACCCAGTACTTC; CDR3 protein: CASGTAQETQYF
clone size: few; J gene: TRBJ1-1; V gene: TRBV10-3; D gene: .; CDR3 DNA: TGTGCCATCAGTGGGCAGGGGAGCACTGAAGCTTTCTTT; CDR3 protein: CAISGQGSTEAFF
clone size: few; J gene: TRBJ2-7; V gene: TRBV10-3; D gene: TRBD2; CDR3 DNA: TGTGCCATCAGTGGGTTAGCGGGGGGGCGGTACGAGCAGTACTTC; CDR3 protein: CAISGLAGGRYEQYF
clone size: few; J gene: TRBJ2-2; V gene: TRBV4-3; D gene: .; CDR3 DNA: TGCGCCAGCAGCCAGGGGGTGCAGGGGAGCACCGGGGAGCTGTTTTTT; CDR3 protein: CASSQGVQGSTGELFF
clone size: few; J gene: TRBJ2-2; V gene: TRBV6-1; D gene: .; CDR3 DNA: TGTGCCAGCATCAAGAAGGGGTTGGACGGGGAGCTGTTTTTT; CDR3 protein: CASIKKGLDGELFF
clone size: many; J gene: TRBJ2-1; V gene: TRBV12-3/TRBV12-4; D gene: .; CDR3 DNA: TGTGCCAGCAGTTTTGGAAGAGAGCAGTTCTTC; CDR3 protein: CASSFGREQFF
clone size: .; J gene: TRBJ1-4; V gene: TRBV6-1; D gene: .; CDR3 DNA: TGTGCCAGCAGCCTCGAGGGGACTAATGAAAAACTGTTTTTT; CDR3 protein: CASSLEGTNEKLFF
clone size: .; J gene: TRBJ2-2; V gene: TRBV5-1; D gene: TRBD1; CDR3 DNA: TGCGCCAGCAGCGGGGGGACAGGCACCGGGGAGCTGTTTTTT; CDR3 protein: CASSGGTGTGELFF
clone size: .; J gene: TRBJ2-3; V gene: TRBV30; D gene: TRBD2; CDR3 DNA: TGTGCCTGGAGTGTTGTGGGACTAGCGGGTCGAGATACGCAGTATTTT; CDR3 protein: CAWSVVGLAGRDTQYF
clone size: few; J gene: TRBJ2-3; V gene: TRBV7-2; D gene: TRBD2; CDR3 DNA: TGTGCCAGCAGCTTGTTCTCATGGGGGGGAACAGATACGCAGTATTTT; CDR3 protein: CASSLFSWGGTDTQYF
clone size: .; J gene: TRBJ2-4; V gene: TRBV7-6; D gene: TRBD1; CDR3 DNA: TGTGCCAGCAGCTCGGGGACAGGGGGTTGGGACATTCAGTACTTC; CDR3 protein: CASSSGTGGWDIQYF
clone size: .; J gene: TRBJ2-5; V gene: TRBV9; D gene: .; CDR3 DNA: TGTGCCAGCAGCGTAAGTGTGGGACGAGAGACCCAGTACTTC; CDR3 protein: CASSVSVGRETQYF
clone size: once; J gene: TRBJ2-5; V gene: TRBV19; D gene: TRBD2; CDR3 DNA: TGTGCCAGTAGTGCTAGCGGGGGGCCGGGTGAAGAGACCCAGTACTTC; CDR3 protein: CASSASGGPGEETQYF
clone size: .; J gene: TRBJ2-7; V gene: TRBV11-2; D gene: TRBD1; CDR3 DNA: TGTGCCAGCAGCCGTCCGGACAGGGGGCAAGGGCAGTACTTC; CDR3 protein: CASSRPDRGQGQYF
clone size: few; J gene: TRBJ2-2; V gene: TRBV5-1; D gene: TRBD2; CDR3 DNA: TGCGCCAGCAGCTTCGGGACTAGCTTTAGCACCGGGGAGCTGTTTTTT; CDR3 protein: CASSFGTSFSTGELFF
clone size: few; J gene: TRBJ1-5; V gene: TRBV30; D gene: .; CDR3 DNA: TGTGCCTGGAGTGTATCTAATGGGCAGCCCCAGCATTTT; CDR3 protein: CAWSVSNGQPQHF
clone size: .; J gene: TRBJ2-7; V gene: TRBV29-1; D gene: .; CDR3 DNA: TGCAGCGTTGGACGGACAGATACCTACGAGCAGTACTTC; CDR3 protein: CSVGRTDTYEQYF
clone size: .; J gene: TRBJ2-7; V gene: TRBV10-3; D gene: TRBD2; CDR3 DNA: TGTGCCATCAGTGAGTCGACTAGCCCCTACGAGCAGTACTTC; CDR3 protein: CAISESTSPYEQYF
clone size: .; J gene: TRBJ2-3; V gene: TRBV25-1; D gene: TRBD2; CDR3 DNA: TGTGCCAGCAGTGATGGGGCGGGAGGACACACAGATACGCAGTATTTT; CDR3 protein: CASSDGAGGHTDTQYF
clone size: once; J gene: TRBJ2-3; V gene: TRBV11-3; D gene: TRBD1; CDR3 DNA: TGTGCCAGCAGCCGGGACAGACAGCAGTATTTT; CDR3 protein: CASSRDRQQYF
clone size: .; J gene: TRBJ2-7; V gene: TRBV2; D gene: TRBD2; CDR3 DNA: TGTGCCAACCCTCCGGGACTAGTGGAGGAGCAGTACTTC; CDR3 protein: CANPPGLVEEQYF
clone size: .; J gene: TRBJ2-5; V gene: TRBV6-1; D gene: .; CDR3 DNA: TGTGCCAGCAGTGAATGGATAGCGACCCAAGAGACCCAGTACTTC; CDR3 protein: CASSEWIATQETQYF
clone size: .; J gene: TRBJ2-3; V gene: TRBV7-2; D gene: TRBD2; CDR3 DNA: TGTGCCAGCAGCCCCGCGGGGGCAGATACGCAGTATTTT; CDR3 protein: CASSPAGADTQYF
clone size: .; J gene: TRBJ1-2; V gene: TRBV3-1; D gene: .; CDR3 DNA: TGTGCCAGCAGCCAAGATCGAACCGGGGCTCATGGCTACACCTTC; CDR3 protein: CASSQDRTGAHGYTF
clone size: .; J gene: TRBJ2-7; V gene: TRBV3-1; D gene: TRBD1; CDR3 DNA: TGTGCCAGCAGCCAAGAACACAGGGGCTCCTACGAGCAGTACTTC; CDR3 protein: CASSQEHRGSYEQYF
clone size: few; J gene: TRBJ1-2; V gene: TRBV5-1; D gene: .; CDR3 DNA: TGCGCCAGCAGCTTGGCCAGGGCGGGTCACTATGGCTACACCTTC; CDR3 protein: CASSLARAGHYGYTF
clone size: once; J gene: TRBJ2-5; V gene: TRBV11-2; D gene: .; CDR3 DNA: TGTGCCAGCAGCGGCACCGGGCGTTACGGGACCCAGTACTTC; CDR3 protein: CASSGTGRYGTQYF
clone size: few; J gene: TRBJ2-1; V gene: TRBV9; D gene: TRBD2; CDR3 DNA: TGTGCCAGCAGCGTAGACCAGCGGGAGGTCCGGAATGAGCAGTTCTTC; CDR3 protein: CASSVDQREVRNEQFF
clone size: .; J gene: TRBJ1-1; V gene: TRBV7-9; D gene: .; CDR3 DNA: TGTGCCAGCAGCTTCTCAGGGTTGTACACTGAAGCTTTCTTT; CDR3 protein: CASSFSGLYTEAFF
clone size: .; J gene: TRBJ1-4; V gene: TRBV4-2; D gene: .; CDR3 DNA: TGTGCCAGCAGCCAAGAAGGGACGGCTACTAATAAAAAACTGTTTTTT; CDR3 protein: CASSQEGTATNKKLFF
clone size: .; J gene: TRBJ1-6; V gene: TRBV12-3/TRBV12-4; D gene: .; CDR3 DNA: TGTGCCAGCAGCCTCTATGAGGCGTCAGCCCTCCACTTT; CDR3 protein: CASSLYEASALHF
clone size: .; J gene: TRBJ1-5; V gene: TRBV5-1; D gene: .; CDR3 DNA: TGCGCCAGCAGCTTGGCGGGCAGGGACTCACCCCAGCATTTT; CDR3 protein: CASSLAGRDSPQHF
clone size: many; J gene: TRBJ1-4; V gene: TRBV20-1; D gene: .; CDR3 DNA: TGCAGTGCTAGACACGTCCAGATTAATGAAAAACTGTTTTTT; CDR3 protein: CSARHVQINEKLFF
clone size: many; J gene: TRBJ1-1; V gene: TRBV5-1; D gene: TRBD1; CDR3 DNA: TGCGCCAGCAGCCCAGGACAGGGACGAGGTGAAGCTTTCTTT; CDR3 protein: CASSPGQGRGEAFF
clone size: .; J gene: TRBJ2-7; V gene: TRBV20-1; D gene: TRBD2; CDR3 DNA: TGCAGTGCAAAAACCCCAAGGCGCGGGAGCGATTCATACGAGCAGTACTTC; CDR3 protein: CSAKTPRRGSDSYEQYF
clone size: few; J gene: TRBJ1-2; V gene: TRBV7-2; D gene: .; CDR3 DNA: TGTGCCAGCAGCCCGACTAAGGGGAACTATGGCTACACCTTC; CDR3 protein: CASSPTKGNYGYTF
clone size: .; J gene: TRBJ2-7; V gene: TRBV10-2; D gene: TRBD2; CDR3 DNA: TGCGCCAGCGGTAATACCGGGAGGCCCCGCCCGGGGCAGTACTTC; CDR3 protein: CASGNTGRPRPGQYF
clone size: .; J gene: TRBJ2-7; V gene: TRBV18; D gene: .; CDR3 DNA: TGTGCCAGCTCGGGGGCGGGCGGTCCGTCCTACGAGCAGTACTTC; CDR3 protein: CASSGAGGPSYEQYF
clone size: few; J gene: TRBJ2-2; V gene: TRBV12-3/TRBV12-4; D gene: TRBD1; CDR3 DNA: TGTGCCAGCAGGGGACAGGGGGTTCCCGGGGAGCTGTTTTTT; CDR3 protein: CASRGQGVPGELFF
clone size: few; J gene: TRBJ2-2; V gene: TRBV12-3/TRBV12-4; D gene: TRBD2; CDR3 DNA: TGTGCCAGCAGTCGGTCGGGGGGATACACCGGGGAGCTGTTTTTT; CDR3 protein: CASSRSGGYTGELFF
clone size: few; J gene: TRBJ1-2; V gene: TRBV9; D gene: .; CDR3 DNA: TGTGCCAGCAGCGCGAGGACGGGGGGCTACACCTTC; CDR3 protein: CASSARTGGYTF
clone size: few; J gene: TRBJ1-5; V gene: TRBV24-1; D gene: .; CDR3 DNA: TGTGCCACCGGAGCGGGGTATAGCAATCAGCCCCAGCATTTT; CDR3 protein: CATGAGYSNQPQHF
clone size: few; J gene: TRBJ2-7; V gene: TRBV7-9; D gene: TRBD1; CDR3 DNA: TGTGCCAGCAGCCCATTGCCCGGGACAGGGAGTGTCGAGCAGTACTTC; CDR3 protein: CASSPLPGTGSVEQYF
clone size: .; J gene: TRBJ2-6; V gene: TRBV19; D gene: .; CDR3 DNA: TGTGCCAGTAGTATAATTGTTAGAAACTCTGGGGCCAACGTCCTGACTTTC; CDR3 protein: CASSIIVRNSGANVLTF
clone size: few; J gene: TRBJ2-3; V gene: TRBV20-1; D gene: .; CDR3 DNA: TGCAGTGCTAGAGTGACGGGGGCAGATACGCAGTATTTT; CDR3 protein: CSARVTGADTQYF
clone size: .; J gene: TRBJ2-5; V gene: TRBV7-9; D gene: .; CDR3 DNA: TGTGCCAGCAGCTTAATTGACGCCGAAGAGACCCAGTACTTC; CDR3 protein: CASSLIDAEETQYF
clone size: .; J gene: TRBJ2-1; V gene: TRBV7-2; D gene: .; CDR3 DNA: TGTGCCAGCAGCTTAGCTCTGGGGTACAATGAGCAGTTCTTC; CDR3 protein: CASSLALGYNEQFF
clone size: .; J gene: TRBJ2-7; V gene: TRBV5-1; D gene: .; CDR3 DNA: TGCGCCAGCAGCTTGATCGGCACCTCCTCCTACGAGCAGTACTTC; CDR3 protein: CASSLIGTSSYEQYF
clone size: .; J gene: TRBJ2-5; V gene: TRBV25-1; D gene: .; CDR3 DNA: TGTGCCAGCAGTGGGCCACGGCGGGGAGAGACCCAGTACTTC; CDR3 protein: CASSGPRRGETQYF